This T cell receptor (beta chain) was obtained from a study of shared clonotypes between healthy human individuals (dated by TCRdb to the early 2020s). At the level of the whole study: The cohort included a few men and a couple of women between 18 and 49 years of age. To estimate repertoire size and how much clonotypes are shared between individuals, the study performed deep sequencing of blood TCR repertoires from roughly five healthy adults. Different laboratories and diverse techniques were used to prepare libraries and sequence TCR repertoires, to increase sequencing depth and limit assay-specific biases. Each donor's leukapheresis produced roughly between roughly 0.85 and 9.5 billion PBMCs.

TCR CDR3 regions were amplified from genomic DNA by multiplex PCR using the deep immunoSEQ assay. For each cell subset, the extracted genomic DNA was distributed evenly across all wells of several immunoSEQ 96-well plates, and each plate served as one replicate. For unsorted PBMC, approximately 300 ng of genomic DNA, equivalent to around 30,000 T cell genomes, went into each replicate PCR. Genomic DNA from unsorted PBMC was sequenced over ten immunoSEQ deep assay plates. Purified libraries were measured with a Qubit 3.0 fluorometer, size-checked on a Bioanalyzer 2100, and measured again with the KAPA Library Quantification kit. A separate single-read 150-cycle Illumina NextSeq 550 flow cell was used to sequence each immunoSEQ 96-well plate. Per the source publication's procedure: Because the immunoSEQ output held only junctional sequences and lacked quality scores, the filtering could not match the filtering applied to full-length reads. Sequences were annotated with PyIR, a Python wrapper for IgBLAST v1.9, and V/J genes and CDR3 were assigned using IMGT germline references. Any read was removed if the V/J assignment was weak (E-value above 1e-6), the CDR3 was missing, or the read contained stop codons, out-of-frame junctions, or ambiguous translated residues. V3J clonotypes were defined by identical inferred V gene, J gene, and CDR3 amino acid sequence. Percentage overlap between repertoires was calculated by dividing the number of shared unique clonotypes by the size of the smaller repertoire. Three approaches were used to assess repertoire richness: RTK rarefaction, the Chao1 estimator, and Recon v2.1 estimates of unobserved clonotypes. Imported from immuneACCESS, the table was reduced by TCRdb to in-frame sequences with V and J called. These copies leave out some clones; in studies compared against another copy, an unresolved V gene accounts for under half, and the cause of the remainder is not known. Clone size and the V and J calls come from that table; the DNA yielded D and trimming. Recorded for this sample are 550,000 to 600,000 clones; roughly 72% of them occurred a single time. The biggest ten clones account for 9.5% to 15% of the sample.

The donors were healthy, HIV-negative adults with no recently reported acute infections or vaccinations. All donors were Caucasian adults living in Nashville, Tennessee, USA. In the unsorted samples, 85 million to 100 million PBMCs were counted, and genomic DNA was extracted using the QIAamp DNA Blood Mini kit. After blood collection by leukapheresis, PBMCs were isolated using Ficoll-Histopaque density gradient centrifugation and then cryopreserved in the vapor phase of liquid nitrogen. The junction shows trimming of 1 base on V and 0 bases on J, plus 13 bases between the germline ends. Based on the germline V gene (reference sequence), the CDR1 and CDR2 sequences are LNHNV and YYDKDF. The CDR3 covers 16 residues, taking in both the cysteine and the phenylalanine. Only CDR3 DNA remains: 48 bases, in frame from the first base. Overall study outcomes, separate from this receptor: Sampling was restricted to blood, and TCR repertoires in tissues likely differ from the TCR repertoires found in blood. The genetic and exposure-history diversity represented was limited by the small number of donors. Pairwise subsampling indicated that sequencing depth was expected to affect the degree of clonotype sharing among donors.

Details on this clone: This receptor's antigen is unknown. Base-call qualities are not available, and no considerably larger clone is one nucleotide away.

The source material was PBMCs. The chain is encoded by TRBV15 joined to TRBJ2-7; a tentative D call is TRBD1 (5 bases match). The sequence derives from a woman aged 35 to 49 in good health. Some clones in this sample may be carry-over from other donors' samples. Here is the DNA: TGTGCCACCAGCAGAGGACAGTACTACCTCTCCTACGAGCAGTACTTC. This is translated as CATSRGQYYLSYEQYF.